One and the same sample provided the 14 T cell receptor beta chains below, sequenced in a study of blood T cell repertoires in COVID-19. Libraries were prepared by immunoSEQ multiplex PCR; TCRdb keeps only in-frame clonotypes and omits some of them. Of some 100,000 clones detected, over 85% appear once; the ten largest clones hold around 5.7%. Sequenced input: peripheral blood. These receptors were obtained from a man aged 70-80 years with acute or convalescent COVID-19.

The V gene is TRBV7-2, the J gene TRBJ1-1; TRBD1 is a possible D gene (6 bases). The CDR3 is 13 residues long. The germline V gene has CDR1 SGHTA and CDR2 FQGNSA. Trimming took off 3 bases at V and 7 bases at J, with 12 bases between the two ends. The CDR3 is CASSFRLQGEAFF. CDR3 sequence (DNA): TGTGCCAGCAGCTTTAGACTACAGGGTGAAGCTTTCTTT. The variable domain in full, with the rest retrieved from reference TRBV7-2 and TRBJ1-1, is GAGVSQSPSNKVTEKGKDVELRCDPISGHTALYWYRQSLGQGLEFLIYFQGNSAPDKSGLPSDRFSAERTGGSVSTLTIQRTQQEDSAVYLCASSFRLQGEAFFGQGTRLTVV.

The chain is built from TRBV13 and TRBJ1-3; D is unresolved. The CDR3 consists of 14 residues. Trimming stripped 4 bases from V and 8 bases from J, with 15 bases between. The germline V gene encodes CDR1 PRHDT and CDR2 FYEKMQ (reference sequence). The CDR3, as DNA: TGTGCCAGCAGCTCCGCAGAGGGCCTAGACACCATATATTTT. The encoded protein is CASSSAEGLDTIYF.

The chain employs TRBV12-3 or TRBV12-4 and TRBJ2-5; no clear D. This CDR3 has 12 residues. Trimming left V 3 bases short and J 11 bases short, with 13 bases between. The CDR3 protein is CASSLEYRSQYF. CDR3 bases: TGTGCCAGCAGTTTGGAATATAGGAGTCAGTACTTC.

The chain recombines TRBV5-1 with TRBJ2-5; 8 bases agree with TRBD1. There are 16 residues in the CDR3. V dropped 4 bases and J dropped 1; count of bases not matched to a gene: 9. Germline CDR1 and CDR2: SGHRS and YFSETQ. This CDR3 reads CASSIGQGRLQETQYF. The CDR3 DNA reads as TGCGCCAGCAGCATAGGACAGGGTCGTCTCCAAGAGACCCAGTACTTC.

The chain's CDR3 is CASSPIGRSNYGYTF. The CDR3 region has the DNA TGTGCCAGCAGTCCGATCGGCAGGTCCAACTATGGCTACACCTTC. V usage is TRBV6-6 and J usage is TRBJ1-2, with D uncertain. The V end was cut by 5 bases, the J end by 2 bases, with 15 bases between. CDR3 length: 15 residues. The V gene's germline CDR1 is MNHNY and CDR2 SVGAGI (reference sequence).

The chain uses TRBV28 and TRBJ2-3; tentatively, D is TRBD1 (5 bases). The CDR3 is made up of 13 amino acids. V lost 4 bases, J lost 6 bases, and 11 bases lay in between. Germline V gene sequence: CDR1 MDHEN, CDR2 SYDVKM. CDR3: CASSSQGGDTQYF. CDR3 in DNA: TGTGCCAGCAGTTCGCAGGGTGGGGATACGCAGTATTTT.

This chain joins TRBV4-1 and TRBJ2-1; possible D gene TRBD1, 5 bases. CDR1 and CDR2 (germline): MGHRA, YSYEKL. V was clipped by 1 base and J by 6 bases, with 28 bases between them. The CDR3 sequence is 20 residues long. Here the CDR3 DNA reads TGCGCCAGCAGCCAAGTTCCGATGACTCTGGGGCCAAGGTTTGTCAATGAGCAGTTCTTC. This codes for CASSQVPMTLGPRFVNEQFF.

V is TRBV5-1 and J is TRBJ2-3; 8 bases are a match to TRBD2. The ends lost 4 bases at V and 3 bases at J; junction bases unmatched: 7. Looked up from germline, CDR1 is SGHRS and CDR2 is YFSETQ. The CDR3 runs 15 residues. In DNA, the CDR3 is TGCGCCAGCAGCCGGAGCGGGGGACCAACAGATACGCAGTATTTT. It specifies CASSRSGGPTDTQYF.

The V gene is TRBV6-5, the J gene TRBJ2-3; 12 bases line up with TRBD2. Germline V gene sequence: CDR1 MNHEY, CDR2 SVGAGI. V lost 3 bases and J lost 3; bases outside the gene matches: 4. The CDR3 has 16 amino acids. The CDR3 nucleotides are TGTGCCAGCAGTTATTACGGACTAGCGGGGACAGATACGCAGTATTTT. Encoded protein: CASSYYGLAGTDTQYF.

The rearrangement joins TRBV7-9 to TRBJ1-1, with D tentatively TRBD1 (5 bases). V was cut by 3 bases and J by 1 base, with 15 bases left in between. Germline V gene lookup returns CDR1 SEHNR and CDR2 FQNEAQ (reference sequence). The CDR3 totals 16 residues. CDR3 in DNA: TGTGCCAGCAGCTTCCGGGACTTAGAGCCGAACACTGAAGCTTTCTTT. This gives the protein CASSFRDLEPNTEAFF.

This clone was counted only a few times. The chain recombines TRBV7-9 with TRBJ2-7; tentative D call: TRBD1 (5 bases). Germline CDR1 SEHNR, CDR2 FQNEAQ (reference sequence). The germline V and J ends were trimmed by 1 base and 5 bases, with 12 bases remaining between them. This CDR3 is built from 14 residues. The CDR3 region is CASSLGQGVNEQYF. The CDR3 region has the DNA TGTGCCAGCAGCTTAGGGCAGGGTGTAAACGAGCAGTACTTC.

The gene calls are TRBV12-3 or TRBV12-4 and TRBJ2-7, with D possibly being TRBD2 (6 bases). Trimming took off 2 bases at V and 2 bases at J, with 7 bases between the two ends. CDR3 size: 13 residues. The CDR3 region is CASSLTGAYEQYF. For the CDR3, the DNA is TGTGCCAGCAGTTTAACGGGGGCCTACGAGCAGTACTTC.

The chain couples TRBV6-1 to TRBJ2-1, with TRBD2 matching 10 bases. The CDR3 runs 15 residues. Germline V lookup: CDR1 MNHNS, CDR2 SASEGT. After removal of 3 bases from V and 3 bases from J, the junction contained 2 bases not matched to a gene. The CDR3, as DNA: TGTGCCAGCAGTGAGGGACTAGCGTACTACAATGAGCAGTTCTTC. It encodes CASSEGLAYYNEQFF.

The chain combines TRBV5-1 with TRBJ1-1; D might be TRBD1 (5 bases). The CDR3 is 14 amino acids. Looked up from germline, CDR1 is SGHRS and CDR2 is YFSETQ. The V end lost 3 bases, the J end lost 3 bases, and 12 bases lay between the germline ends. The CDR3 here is CASSSLGGYTEAFF. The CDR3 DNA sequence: TGCGCCAGCAGCTCTCTGGGGGGGTACACTGAAGCTTTCTTT.